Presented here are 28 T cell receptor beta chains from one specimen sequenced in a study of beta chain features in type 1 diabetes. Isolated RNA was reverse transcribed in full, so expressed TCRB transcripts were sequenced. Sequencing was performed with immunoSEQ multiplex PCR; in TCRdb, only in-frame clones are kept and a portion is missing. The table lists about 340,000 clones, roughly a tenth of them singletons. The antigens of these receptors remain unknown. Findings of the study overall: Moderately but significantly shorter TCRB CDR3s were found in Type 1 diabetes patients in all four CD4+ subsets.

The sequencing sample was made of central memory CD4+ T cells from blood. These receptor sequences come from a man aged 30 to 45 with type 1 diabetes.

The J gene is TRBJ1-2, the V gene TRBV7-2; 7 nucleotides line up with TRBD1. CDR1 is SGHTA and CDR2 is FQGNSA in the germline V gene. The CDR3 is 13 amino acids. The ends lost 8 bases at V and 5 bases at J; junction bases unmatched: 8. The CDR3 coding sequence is TGTGCCAGCCTACAGGGGATCGGGTATGGCTACACCTTC. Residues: CASLQGIGYGYTF.

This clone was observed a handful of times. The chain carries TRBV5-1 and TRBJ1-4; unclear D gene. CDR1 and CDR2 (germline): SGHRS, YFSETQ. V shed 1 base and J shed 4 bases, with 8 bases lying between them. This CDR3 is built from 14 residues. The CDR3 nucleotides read TGCGCCAGCAGCTTGAACGCGGGTAATGAAAAACTGTTTTTT. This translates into CASSLNAGNEKLFF.

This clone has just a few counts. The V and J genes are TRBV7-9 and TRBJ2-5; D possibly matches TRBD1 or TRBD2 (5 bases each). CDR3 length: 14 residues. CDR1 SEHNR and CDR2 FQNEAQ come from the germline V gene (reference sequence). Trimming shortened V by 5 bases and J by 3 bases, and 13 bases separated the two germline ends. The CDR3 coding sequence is TGTGCCAGCAGCATACGGGGCGGTAAAGAGACCCAGTACTTC. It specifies CASSIRGGKETQYF. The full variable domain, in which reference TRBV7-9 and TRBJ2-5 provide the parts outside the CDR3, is DTGVSQNPRHKITKRGQNVTFRCDPISEHNRLYWYRQTLGQGPEFLTYFQNEAQLEKSRLLSDRFSAERPKGSFSTLEIQRTEQGDSAMYLCASSIRGGKETQYFGPGTRLLVL.

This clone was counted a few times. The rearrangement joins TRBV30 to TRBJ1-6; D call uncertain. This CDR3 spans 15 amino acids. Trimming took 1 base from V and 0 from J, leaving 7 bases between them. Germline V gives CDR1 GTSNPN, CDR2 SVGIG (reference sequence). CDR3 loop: CAWSEPSSYNSPLHF. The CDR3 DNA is TGTGCCTGGAGTGAGCCGAGCTCCTATAATTCACCCCTCCACTTT.

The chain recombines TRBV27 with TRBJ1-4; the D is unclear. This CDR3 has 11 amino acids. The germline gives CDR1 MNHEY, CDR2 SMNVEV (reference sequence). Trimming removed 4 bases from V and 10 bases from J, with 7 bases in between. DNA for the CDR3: TGTGCCAGCAGTTATTTGGGAAAACTGTTTTTT. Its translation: CASSYLGKLFF. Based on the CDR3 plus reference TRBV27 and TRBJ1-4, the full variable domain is EAQVTQNPRYLITVTGKKLTVTCSQNMNHEYMSWYRQDPGLGLRQIYYSMNVEVTDKGDVPEGYKVSRKEKRNFPLILESPSPNQTSLYFCASSYLGKLFFGSGTQLSVL.

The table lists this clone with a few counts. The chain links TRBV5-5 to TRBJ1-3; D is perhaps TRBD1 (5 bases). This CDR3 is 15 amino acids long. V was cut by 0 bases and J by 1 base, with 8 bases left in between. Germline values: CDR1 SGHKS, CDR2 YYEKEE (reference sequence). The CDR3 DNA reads TGTGCCAGCAGCTTGGGAGGGGAATCTGGAAACACCATATATTTT. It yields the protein CASSLGGESGNTIYF.

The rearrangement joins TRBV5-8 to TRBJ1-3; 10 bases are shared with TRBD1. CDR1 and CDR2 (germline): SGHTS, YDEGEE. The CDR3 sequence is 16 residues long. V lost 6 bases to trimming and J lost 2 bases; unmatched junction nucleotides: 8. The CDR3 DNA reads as TGTGCCAGCACCAAATCTGACAGGGGGCCTGGAAACACCATATATTTT. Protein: CASTKSDRGPGNTIYF. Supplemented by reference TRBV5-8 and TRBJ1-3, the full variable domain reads EAGVTQSPTHLIKTRGQQATLRCSPISGHTSVYWYQQALGLGLQFLLWYDEGEERNRGNFPPRFSGRQFPNYSSELNVNALELEDSALYLCASTKSDRGPGNTIYFGEGSWLTVV.

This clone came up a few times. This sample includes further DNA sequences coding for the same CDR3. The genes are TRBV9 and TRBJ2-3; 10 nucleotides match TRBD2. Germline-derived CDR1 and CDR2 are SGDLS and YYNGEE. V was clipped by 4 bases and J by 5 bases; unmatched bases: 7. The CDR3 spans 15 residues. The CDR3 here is CASSPSSGGLDTQYF. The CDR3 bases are TGTGCCAGCAGCCCCTCTAGCGGGGGACTAGATACGCAGTATTTT.

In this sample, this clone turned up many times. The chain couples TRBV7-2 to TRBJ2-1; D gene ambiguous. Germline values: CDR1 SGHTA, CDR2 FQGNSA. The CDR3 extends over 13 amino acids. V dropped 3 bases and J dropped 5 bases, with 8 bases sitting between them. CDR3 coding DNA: TGTGCCAGCAGCTTCGGCCTCGACAATGAGCAGTTCTTC. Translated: CASSFGLDNEQFF.

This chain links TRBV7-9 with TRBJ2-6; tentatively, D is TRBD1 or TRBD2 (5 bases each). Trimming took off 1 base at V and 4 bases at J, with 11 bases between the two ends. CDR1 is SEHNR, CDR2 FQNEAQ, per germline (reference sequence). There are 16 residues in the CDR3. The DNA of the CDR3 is TGTGCCAGCAGCTTAGATCCCGGGGCCGGGGCCAACGTCCTGACTTTC. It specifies CASSLDPGAGANVLTF.

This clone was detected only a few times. The CDR3 spells CASTSTGYGYTF. DNA for the CDR3: TGTGCCAGCACCAGTACGGGCTATGGCTACACCTTC. The V call is TRBV9, the J call TRBJ1-2; no clear D gene. Trimming removed 6 bases at V and 4 bases at J, with 10 bases between. Germline V gives CDR1 SGDLS, CDR2 YYNGEE. The CDR3 loop spans 12 amino acids.

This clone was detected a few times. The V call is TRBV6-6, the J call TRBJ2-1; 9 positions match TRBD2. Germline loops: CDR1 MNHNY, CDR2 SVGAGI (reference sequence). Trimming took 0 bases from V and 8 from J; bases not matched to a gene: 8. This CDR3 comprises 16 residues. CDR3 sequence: CASSYSSRGGAHEQFF. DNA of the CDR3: TGTGCCAGCAGTTACTCGTCGCGCGGGGGGGCCCATGAGCAGTTCTTC.

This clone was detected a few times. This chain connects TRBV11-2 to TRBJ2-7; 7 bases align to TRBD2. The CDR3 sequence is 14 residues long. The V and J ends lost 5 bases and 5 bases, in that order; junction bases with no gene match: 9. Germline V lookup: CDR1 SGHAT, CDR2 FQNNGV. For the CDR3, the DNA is TGTGCCAGCAGCCCAATGCGGCGGGGGAACGAGCAGTACTTC. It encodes CASSPMRRGNEQYF.

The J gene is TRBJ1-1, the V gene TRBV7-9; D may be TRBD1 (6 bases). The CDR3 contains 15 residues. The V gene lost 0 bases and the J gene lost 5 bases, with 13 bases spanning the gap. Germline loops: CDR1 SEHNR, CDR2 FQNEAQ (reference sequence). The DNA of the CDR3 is TGTGCCAGCAGCTTAGCCACAGCGAGGGGGACTGAAGCTTTCTTT. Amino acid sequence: CASSLATARGTEAFF.

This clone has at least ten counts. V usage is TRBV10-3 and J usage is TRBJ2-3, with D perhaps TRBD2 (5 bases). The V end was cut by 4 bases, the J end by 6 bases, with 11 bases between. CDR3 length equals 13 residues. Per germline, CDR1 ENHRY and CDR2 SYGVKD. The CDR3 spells CAISAAGGDTQYF. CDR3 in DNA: TGTGCCATCAGTGCGGCGGGTGGGGATACGCAGTATTTT.

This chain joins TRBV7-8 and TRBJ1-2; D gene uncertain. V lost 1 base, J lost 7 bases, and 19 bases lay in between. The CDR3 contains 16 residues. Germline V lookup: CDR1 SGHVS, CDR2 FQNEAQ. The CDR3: CASSLGVGSISSGYTF. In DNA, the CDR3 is TGTGCCAGCAGCTTAGGGGTAGGGTCAATTTCCAGTGGCTACACCTTC.

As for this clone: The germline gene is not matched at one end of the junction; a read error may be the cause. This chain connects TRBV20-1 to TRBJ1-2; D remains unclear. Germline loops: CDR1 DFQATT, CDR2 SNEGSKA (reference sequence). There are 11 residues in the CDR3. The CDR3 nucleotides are TGCAGTGCTAGAGATCGGGCAGGCGCGGCCTTC. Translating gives CSARDRAGAAF.

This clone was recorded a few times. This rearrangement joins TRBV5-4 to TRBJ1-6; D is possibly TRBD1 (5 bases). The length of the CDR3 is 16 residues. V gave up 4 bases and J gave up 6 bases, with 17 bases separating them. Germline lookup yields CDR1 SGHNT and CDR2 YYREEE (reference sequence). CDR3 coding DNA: TGTGCCAGCAGCGAAACAACCGGGACGATTAATTCACCCCTCCACTTT. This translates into CASSETTGTINSPLHF.

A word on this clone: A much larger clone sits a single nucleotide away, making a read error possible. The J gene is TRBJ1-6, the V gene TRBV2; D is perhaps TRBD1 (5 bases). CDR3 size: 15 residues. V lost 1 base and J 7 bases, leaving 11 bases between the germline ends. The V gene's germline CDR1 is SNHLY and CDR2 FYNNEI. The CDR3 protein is CASSEGDPGNSPLHF. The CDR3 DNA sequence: TGTGCCAGCAGTGAAGGGGACCCCGGGAATTCACCCCTCCACTTT.

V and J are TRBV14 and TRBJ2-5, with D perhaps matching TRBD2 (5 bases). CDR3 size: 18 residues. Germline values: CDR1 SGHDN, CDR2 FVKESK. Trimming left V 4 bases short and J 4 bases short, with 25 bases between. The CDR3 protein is CASSRIRENYQLGETQYF. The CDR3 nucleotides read TGTGCCAGCAGCCGCATCCGGGAAAACTATCAGCTCGGAGAGACCCAGTACTTC.

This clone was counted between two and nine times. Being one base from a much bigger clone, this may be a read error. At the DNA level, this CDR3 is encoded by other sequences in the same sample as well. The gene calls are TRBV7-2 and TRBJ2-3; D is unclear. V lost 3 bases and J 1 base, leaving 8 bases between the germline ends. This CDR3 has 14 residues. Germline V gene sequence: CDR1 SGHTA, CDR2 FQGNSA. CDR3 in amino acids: CASSFRARTDTQYF. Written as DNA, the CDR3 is TGTGCCAGCAGCTTCCGGGCCCGCACAGATACGCAGTATTTT.

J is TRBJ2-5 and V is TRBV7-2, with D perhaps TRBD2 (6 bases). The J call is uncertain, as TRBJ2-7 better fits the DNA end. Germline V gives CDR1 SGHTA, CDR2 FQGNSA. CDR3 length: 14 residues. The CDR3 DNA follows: TGTGCCAGCAGCTTTGGAGGGTATGGCTACGAGCAGTACTTC. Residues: CASSFGGYGYEQYF.

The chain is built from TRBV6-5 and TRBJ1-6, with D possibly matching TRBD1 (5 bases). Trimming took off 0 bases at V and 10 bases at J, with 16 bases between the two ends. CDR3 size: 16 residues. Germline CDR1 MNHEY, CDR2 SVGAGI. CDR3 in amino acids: CASSYSPAAGGSPLHF. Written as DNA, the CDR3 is TGTGCCAGCAGTTACTCGCCAGCGGCCGGGGGATCACCCCTCCACTTT.

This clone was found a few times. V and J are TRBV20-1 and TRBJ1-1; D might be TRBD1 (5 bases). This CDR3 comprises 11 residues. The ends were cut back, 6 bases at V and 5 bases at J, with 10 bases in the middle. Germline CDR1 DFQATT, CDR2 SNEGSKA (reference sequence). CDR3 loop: CSAVKGTEAFF. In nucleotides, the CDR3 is TGCAGTGCCGTAAAGGGGACTGAAGCTTTCTTT.

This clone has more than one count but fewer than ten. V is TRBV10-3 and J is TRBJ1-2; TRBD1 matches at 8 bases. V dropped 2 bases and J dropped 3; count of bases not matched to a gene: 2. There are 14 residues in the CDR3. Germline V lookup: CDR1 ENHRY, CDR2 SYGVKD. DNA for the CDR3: TGTGCCATCAGTGAGGGGACAGGAGACTATGGCTACACCTTC. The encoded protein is CAISEGTGDYGYTF.

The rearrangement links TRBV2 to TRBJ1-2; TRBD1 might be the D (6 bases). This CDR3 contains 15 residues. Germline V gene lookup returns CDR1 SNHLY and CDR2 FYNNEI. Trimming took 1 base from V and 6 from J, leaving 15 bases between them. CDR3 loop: CASSEEVYRANGYTF. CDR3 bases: TGTGCCAGCAGTGAAGAAGTGTACAGGGCGAATGGCTACACCTTC.

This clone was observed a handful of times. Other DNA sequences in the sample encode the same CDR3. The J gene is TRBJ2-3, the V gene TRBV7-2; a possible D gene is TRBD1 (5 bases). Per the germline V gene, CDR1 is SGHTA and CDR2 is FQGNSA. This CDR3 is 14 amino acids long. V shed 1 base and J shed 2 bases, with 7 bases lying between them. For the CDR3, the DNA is TGTGCCAGCAGCTTAGGACAGTCCACAGATACGCAGTATTTT. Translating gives CASSLGQSTDTQYF.

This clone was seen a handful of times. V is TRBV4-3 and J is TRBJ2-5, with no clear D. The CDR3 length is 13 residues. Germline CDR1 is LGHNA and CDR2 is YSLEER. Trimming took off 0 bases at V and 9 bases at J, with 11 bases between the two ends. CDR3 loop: CASSQEARSAQYF. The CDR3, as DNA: TGCGCCAGCAGCCAAGAAGCGCGGTCGGCCCAGTACTTC.